This TCR beta chain comes out of a study of shared clonotypes between healthy human individuals (dated by TCRdb to about 2020). Regarding the study in general: The cohort included a few men and a couple of women between 18 and 49 years of age. The study deeply sequenced blood TCR repertoires of about 5 healthy adults to estimate repertoire size and the extent of clonotype sharing between individuals. Leukapheresis yielded between about 0.9 and 8.9 billion PBMCs per donor. Different laboratories and diverse techniques were used to prepare libraries and sequence TCR repertoires, to increase sequencing depth and limit assay-specific biases. Per donor, three plates each were used for CD4 naive and CD4 memory, two for CD8 naive, and one for CD8 memory. Study-wide conclusions, independent of this receptor: Because the study included a small number of donors, the genetic and exposure-history diversity represented was limited. Rarefaction of sorted-subset datasets indicated incomplete sequencing despite the large sequencing depth. Naive subsets generally had larger estimated clonotype richness than memory subsets did. Based on pairwise subsampling, the degree of clonotype sharing among donors was expected to be affected by sequencing depth. Sampling was limited to blood, and TCR repertoires in tissue likely differ from TCR repertoires in blood. About 4.5% of naive CD4, roughly 3.6% of naive CD8, about 2.1% of memory CD4, and over 0.35% of memory CD8 clonotypes were shared across several donors. Clonotypes shared by all four sorted-subset donors showed higher generation probabilities than non-shared clonotypes.

Donors were healthy HIV-negative adults with no recently reported acute infections or vaccinations. Every donor was a Caucasian adult living in Nashville, Tennessee, USA. Magnetic negative selection was used to enrich CD4+ T cells, after which naive cells were positively selected on CD45RA and the negative fraction became the memory subset. Blood was collected by leukapheresis, and PBMCs were isolated by Ficoll-Histopaque density gradient centrifugation and then cryopreserved in liquid nitrogen vapor phase. Purity and quantity of every magnetically sorted T cell population were checked by analytical flow cytometry. From each sorted fraction, genomic DNA was isolated and quantified by UV absorbance on a Nanodrop 2000c. Using the deep immunoSEQ assay, TCR CDR3 regions were amplified from genomic DNA by multiplex PCR. Extracted genomic DNA from each cell subset was spread evenly across all wells of several immunoSEQ 96-well plates, with each plate serving as a replicate. Each replicate PCR for sorted subsets received around 0.2 ug genomic DNA, equal to 28,000 or so T cell genomes. Purified libraries were quantified with a Qubit 3.0 fluorometer, sized on a Bioanalyzer 2100, and re-quantified with the KAPA Library Quantification kit. Each immunoSEQ 96-well plate was sequenced on its own single-read 150-cycle Illumina NextSeq 550 flow cell. As for the original processing: Because the immunoSEQ output included only junctional sequences and no quality scores, the filtering could not be the same as the filtering used for full-length reads. Sequences were annotated with PyIR, a Python wrapper for IgBLAST v1.9, and V/J genes and CDR3 were assigned using IMGT germline references. Any read was removed if the V/J assignment was weak (E-value above 1e-6), the CDR3 was missing, or the read contained stop codons, out-of-frame junctions, or ambiguous translated residues. V3J clonotypes were defined by identical inferred V gene, J gene, and CDR3 amino acid sequence. Percentage overlap between repertoires was calculated by dividing the number of shared unique clonotypes by the size of the smaller repertoire. Richness of each repertoire was evaluated using RTK rarefaction, the Chao1 estimator, and Recon v2.1 estimates of unobserved clonotypes. Generation probabilities for all TCRbeta clonotypes obtained by the gDNA method from a handful of donors were computed using OLGA. Here the immuneACCESS table is served through TCRdb, limited to in-frame sequences with V and J called. Missing clones are a known gap in these copies; in checked studies unresolved V genes cover under half, and the rest lacks a known reason. V, J and clone size reflect that table, while D and trimming were determined from the DNA. The sample table records 900,000 to 1,200,000 clones; 75% to 80% of these occur just once. Clones ranked in the top ten supply around 0.6% of the sample.

The CDR1 and CDR2 encoded by the germline V gene (reference sequence) are MNHEY and SMNVEV. The CDR3, from cysteine to phenylalanine, totals 17 residues. CDR3 DNA is the only sequence kept; it has 51 bases, read in frame from the first base. V ends up 0 bases short and J 2 bases short, with an unmatched junction base count of 8. Remarks on this clone: The antigen it binds to is not known. Base qualities were left out, and no much larger clone turns up one base away.

This receptor chain uses TRBV27 and TRBJ2-7; the central 9 bases match TRBD2. This clonotype originated in a man between 18 and 29 years old in good health. Some clones in this sample may be carry-over from other donors' samples. Specimen: memory CD4+ T cells from PBMCs. Interpreted using the paper, the cell subset or site label stands for: CD45RA-negative fraction. The CDR3 has the sequence CASSLSLLAGDPYEQYF. The base sequence is TGTGCCAGCAGTTTATCGCTCTTAGCGGGGGACCCCTACGAGCAGTACTTC.